These 27 T cell receptor beta chains were sequenced from one sample in a study of liver allograft versus peripheral blood T cells. Study at large: A comparison was made between T cell receptor repertoires in transplanted livers and those in recipients' peripheral blood.

TCRdb re-called the reads with MiXCR, one entry per CDR3 protein. The table includes around 15,000 distinct CDR3 sequences, around 20% detected once. The receptors stem from a human patient who had a liver transplant. These T cells may partly come from the graft donor.

The chain is built from TRBV20-1 and TRBJ2-7, with D unresolved. V gave up 3 bases and J gave up 4 bases, with 7 bases separating them. Germline V gene lookup returns CDR1 DFQATT and CDR2 SNEGSKA (reference sequence). CDR3 size: 11 residues. Here the CDR3 DNA reads TGCAGTGCTAGCAAGGTTTACGAGCAGTACTTC. Translated, it gives CSASKVYEQYF.

This clonotype was recorded at least ten times. This sequence joins TRBV6-1 and TRBJ2-3, with no clear D. The CDR3 sequence is 15 residues long. Germline CDR1 is MNHNS and CDR2 is SASEGT. V was pared by 2 bases and J by 0 bases, with 9 bases between. This CDR3 is CASSESLVSTDTQYF. CDR3 bases: TGTGCCAGCAGTGAAAGTTTGGTTAGCACAGATACGCAGTATTTT.

The chain is built from TRBV12-5 and TRBJ1-1; 9 bases are shared with TRBD1. Germline V gives CDR1 LGHNT, CDR2 FRNRAP. The junction had 10 bases not matched to a gene; V was cut back by 4 bases and J by 1 base. The CDR3 runs 17 residues. CDR3 sequence reads: CASGWTGQGASNTEAFF. The CDR3 DNA follows: TGTGCTAGTGGTTGGACGGGACAGGGCGCCTCGAACACTGAAGCTTTCTTT.

This clonotype was recorded at least ten times. The genes are TRBV6-1 and TRBJ1-2; 10 bases match TRBD1. Per germline, CDR1 MNHNS and CDR2 SASEGT. The V and J ends lost 5 bases and 8 bases, in that order; junction bases with no gene match: 5. This CDR3 has 13 residues. CDR3 residues: CASSWTGGEGYTF. DNA of the CDR3: TGTGCCAGCAGTTGGACAGGGGGGGAGGGCTACACCTTC.

Judged by abundance, this clonotype is hyperexpanded. J is TRBJ1-1 and V is TRBV28, with TRBD1 as a possible D gene (6 bases). CDR3 size: 15 residues. The V end was cut by 3 bases, the J end by 4 bases, with 15 bases between. Germline values: CDR1 MDHEN, CDR2 SYDVKM. CDR3 coding DNA: TGTGCCAGCAGTTTGCCACAGGGTCGGGGCACTGAAGCTTTCTTT. Protein: CASSLPQGRGTEAFF. The complete variable domain, with remaining parts taken from reference TRBV28 and TRBJ1-1, reads DVKVTQSSRYLVKRTGEKVFLECVQDMDHENMFWYRQDPGLGLRLIYFSYDVKMKEKGDIPEGYSVSREKKERFSLILESASTNQTSMYLCASSLPQGRGTEAFFGQGTRLTVV.

This clonotype ranks as medium-sized (0.01 to 0.1%). As DNA, the CDR3 is TGTGCCAGCTCACCCACCGAAGGGGGGATAGGCCAGCCCCAGCATTTT. Protein product: CASSPTEGGIGQPQHF. The chain combines TRBV18 with TRBJ1-5, with D maybe TRBD1 (6 bases). V lost 3 bases to trimming and J lost 7 bases, with 19 bases between them. From germline, CDR1 is KGHSH and CDR2 LQKENI. The CDR3 is made up of 16 amino acids.

This chain uses TRBV12-3 or TRBV12-4 with TRBJ1-5; TRBD1 is a possible D gene (5 bases). V lost 8 bases and J lost 3, with 14 bases in between. The CDR3 totals 14 residues. The CDR3 DNA reads TGTGCCAGCGGTTCCGGGGCCAACAATCAGCCCCAGCATTTT. Residues: CASGSGANNQPQHF.

V is TRBV7-2 and J is TRBJ2-2; 10 bases agree with TRBD1. The CDR3 covers 17 residues. Per germline, CDR1 SGHTA and CDR2 FQGNSA. Trimming took 5 bases from V and 6 from J; bases not matched to a gene: 12. The CDR3 loop reads CASSAQTGGGYPGELFF. The CDR3 DNA sequence: TGTGCCAGCAGCGCACAGACAGGGGGCGGTTATCCCGGGGAGCTGTTTTTT.

The chain is built from TRBV9 and TRBJ2-1, with a tentative D call TRBD1 (5 bases). The V and J ends lost 4 bases and 2 bases respectively, with 13 bases between them. There are 15 residues in the CDR3. Germline V gene sequence: CDR1 SGDLS, CDR2 YYNGEE. CDR3 loop: CASSSAKGAYNEQFF. CDR3 in DNA: TGTGCCAGCAGCTCCGCTAAAGGGGCCTACAATGAGCAGTTCTTC.

The chain combines TRBV20-1 with TRBJ2-2; TRBD2 aligns across 9 bases. CDR3 length: 15 amino acids. The J segment lost 6 bases and the V segment lost 5 bases, leaving 10 bases of the junction unmatched. Germline values: CDR1 DFQATT, CDR2 SNEGSKA (reference sequence). The CDR3, as DNA: TGCAGTGCTGGGGACCCGGTAGCGGGGGCCGGGGAGCTGTTTTTT. Translating it yields CSAGDPVAGAGELFF.

This clonotype was seen at least ten times. The chain carries TRBV28 and TRBJ1-2; D gene ambiguous. Per the germline V gene, CDR1 is MDHEN and CDR2 is SYDVKM. The CDR3 sequence is 14 residues long. Trimming cost V 1 base and J 2 bases, with 8 bases left between them. CDR3 sequence reads: CASSLFLGNYGYTF. DNA for the CDR3: TGTGCCAGCAGTTTATTTTTAGGGAACTATGGCTACACCTTC.

Only a few counts were recorded for this clonotype. The gene calls are TRBV5-6 and TRBJ2-7, with TRBD1 matching over 9 bases. In germline, CDR1 is SGHDT, CDR2 YYEEEE. The V gene end was trimmed by 4 bases and the J gene end by 3 bases; junction bases not matched to a gene: 5. The CDR3 is 14 amino acids. Here the CDR3 reads CASSPGTGFYEQYF. Here the CDR3 DNA reads TGTGCCAGCAGCCCCGGGACAGGGTTCTACGAGCAGTACTTC.

This clonotype was observed many times. The chain uses TRBV6-1 and TRBJ1-2, with D maybe TRBD1 (5 bases). V dropped 10 bases and J dropped 4 bases, with 22 bases sitting between them. The CDR3 consists of 15 residues. CDR1 and CDR2 (germline): MNHNS, SASEGT. The chain's CDR3 is CATLGGSTLSYGYTF. CDR3 DNA sequence: TGTGCCACCCTGGGGGGGTCTACGTTGAGCTATGGCTACACCTTC.

This clonotype is medium-sized by share. The V and J genes are TRBV18 and TRBJ1-4, with D possibly being TRBD1 (5 bases). This CDR3 is 14 amino acids long. Looked up from germline, CDR1 is KGHSH and CDR2 is LQKENI. Between the trimmed V and J ends, which lost 5 bases and 5 bases, there was a span of 12 bases. In nucleotides, the CDR3 is TGTGCCAGCTCAAGGGGACTGACAAATGAAAAACTGTTTTTT. Translating gives CASSRGLTNEKLFF.

This clonotype occurred many times. The CDR3 DNA sequence: TGTGCCAGCAGTGAAGGTCAGGGCTATGGCTACACCTTC. Translation gives CASSEGQGYGYTF. The rearrangement links TRBV6-1 to TRBJ1-2, with D perhaps TRBD1 (5 bases). The ends were cut back, 1 base at V and 4 bases at J, with 7 bases in the middle. The CDR3 is 13 amino acids. The germline V gene has CDR1 MNHNS and CDR2 SASEGT.

This clonotype occurred many times. The V gene is TRBV6-1, the J gene TRBJ1-5; D is undetermined. The V gene lost 4 bases and the J gene lost 6 bases, with 10 bases spanning the gap. Germline lookup yields CDR1 MNHNS and CDR2 SASEGT. There are 13 residues in the CDR3. This CDR3 is CASSVRVGQPQHF. As DNA, the CDR3 is TGTGCCAGCAGTGTCCGAGTCGGTCAGCCCCAGCATTTT.

The rearrangement joins TRBV12-3 or TRBV12-4 to TRBJ1-4; D is undetermined. Trimming cost V 6 bases and J 4 bases, with 18 bases left between them. The CDR3 consists of 16 residues. The CDR3 DNA sequence: TGTGCCAGCAGGAAAGGGCCGCTTAGAAGTAATGAAAAACTGTTTTTT. It codes for CASRKGPLRSNEKLFF.

The chain employs TRBV7-2 and TRBJ1-2, with a tentative D call TRBD1 (5 bases). V lost 1 base and J 8 bases, leaving 11 bases between the germline ends. Germline CDR1 is SGHTA and CDR2 is FQGNSA. This CDR3 spans 13 amino acids. The CDR3 loop is CASSLVPEGGYTF. The CDR3 DNA reads TGTGCCAGCAGCTTAGTCCCCGAGGGGGGCTACACCTTC.

V gene TRBV30 combines with J gene TRBJ1-3, with D perhaps matching TRBD1 (6 bases). V lost 4 bases to trimming and J lost 0 bases, with 19 bases between them. This CDR3 region has 17 residues. The germline CDR1 and CDR2 sequences are GTSNPN and SVGIG (reference sequence). Here the CDR3 reads CAWTSLTGWGSGNTIYF. The CDR3 DNA reads as TGTGCCTGGACCTCGTTGACAGGTTGGGGCTCTGGAAACACCATATATTTT.

The chain joins TRBV12-5 to TRBJ1-1; TRBD1 aligns across 8 bases. Trimming at V came to 0 bases and at J to 11 bases, leaving 11 bases not matched to a gene. Germline CDR1 and CDR2: LGHNT and FRNRAP. This CDR3 has 15 amino acids. The CDR3 DNA is TGTGCTAGTGGTTTGGTACGGACAGGGAGTTTCTCCGCTTTCTTT. It specifies CASGLVRTGSFSAFF.

Only a few counts were recorded for this clonotype. The chain employs TRBV10-3 and TRBJ2-7; the D is unclear. The V end was cut by 1 base, the J end by 9 bases, with 10 bases between. The CDR3 consists of 12 residues. Germline CDR1 and CDR2: ENHRY and SYGVKD. In DNA form, the CDR3 reads TGTGCCATCAGTGAGTGGAATTTCGGGCAGTACTTC. Its protein product is CAISEWNFGQYF.

V and J are TRBV20-1 and TRBJ1-6, with 7 bases aligning to TRBD1. CDR1 DFQATT and CDR2 SNEGSKA come from the germline V gene (reference sequence). The CDR3 runs 14 residues. The junction had 12 bases not matched to a gene; V was cut back by 3 bases and J by 13 bases. The CDR3 nucleotides read TGCAGTGCTAGCTCGGGACAGCGACTGGGTCCCCTCCACTTT. Protein sequence: CSASSGQRLGPLHF.

This clonotype was counted at least ten times. CDR3 DNA sequence: TGTGCCAGCAGCGTCCCAGCGGGACAGTCCTACGAGCAGTACTTC. This encodes CASSVPAGQSYEQYF. The rearrangement links TRBV14 to TRBJ2-7; D might be TRBD1 or TRBD2, each matching 7 bases. Germline V gene sequence: CDR1 SGHDN, CDR2 FVKESK. Trimming pared 5 bases from V and 1 base from J, leaving 15 bases between. The CDR3 has 15 amino acids.

This clonotype was observed many times. The J gene is TRBJ1-5, the V gene TRBV27; weak D call: TRBD1 (6 bases). The CDR3 extends over 16 amino acids. Germline V gene sequence: CDR1 MNHEY, CDR2 SMNVEV (reference sequence). With 0 bases removed from V and 1 base from J, the gap between germline ends came to 10 bases. CDR3 nucleotide sequence: TGTGCCAGCAGTTTATCGATCACAGGGAGCAATCAGCCCCAGCATTTT. Protein product: CASSLSITGSNQPQHF.

This clonotype is deemed medium-sized. The chain couples TRBV7-2 to TRBJ2-7, with 9 bases that match TRBD1. Trimming took 1 base from V and 5 from J; bases not matched to a gene: 6. CDR3 length: 15 residues. Germline CDR1 SGHTA, CDR2 FQGNSA. The CDR3 is CASSLGGTGSHEQYF. The CDR3 bases are TGTGCCAGCAGCTTAGGCGGGACAGGGAGCCACGAGCAGTACTTC.

Comment on this clonotype: At one of its ends the junction is not consistent with the germline gene, which may arise from a read error. The rearrangement uses TRBV19 and TRBJ2-3; TRBD1 matches at 7 bases. CDR1 and CDR2 (germline): LNHDA, SQIVND (reference sequence). CDR3 size: 15 residues. CDR3 sequence: CASQLRQGGTDTHYF. The DNA for the CDR3 is TGTGCCTCTCAACTCCGACAGGGTGGCACAGATACGCATTATTTT. Full variable domain (rest looked up from reference TRBV19 and TRBJ2-3): DGGITQSPKYLFRKEGQNVTLSCEQNLNHDAMYWYRQDPGQGLRLIYYSQIVNDFQKGDIAEGYSVSREKKESFPLTVTSAQKNPTAFYLCASQLRQGGTDTHYFGPGTRLTVL.

The chain joins TRBV6-1 to TRBJ1-5; 9 bases line up with TRBD1. With V trimmed by 2 bases and J by 2 bases, 7 bases remained unmatched. Germline-derived CDR1 and CDR2 are MNHNS and SASEGT. The CDR3 length is 17 residues. The CDR3 region has the DNA TGTGCCAGCAGTGAAAAGGGGACAGGGTCAGGCAATCAGCCCCAGCATTTT. It specifies CASSEKGTGSGNQPQHF.